This T cell receptor (beta chain) was observed in a study of cytomegalovirus exposure and HLA in healthy donors (dated by TCRdb to about 2017). Notes on the research overall: The 500 to 800 repertoires of the first cohort and the 120 validation repertoires were produced on the same platform, according to a later analysis. The study aimed to test whether cataloging public T cell receptors could reveal signatures of past pathogen exposure. Besides the first cohort of approximately 670 subjects, a separate validation cohort made up of over a hundred different subjects was used. The study combined high-throughput TCR immunosequencing, statistical association of individual TCRs with disease status, and machine learning to predict cytomegalovirus infection status.

Library prep was done by the immunoSEQ multiplex PCR assay. The published analysis was carried out like this. A statistical classification framework was built to diagnose cytomegalovirus status from the catalog of TCR beta chain sequences. What TCRdb holds here is the immuneACCESS table cut down to in-frame rearrangements. Part of the clones is not present; checked against another copy, under half of the missing clones reflect an unresolved V gene, and the others are unexplained. That table gives V, J and clone size, and the DNA gave D and trimming. The sample table lists 260,000 or so clones, more than 75% of them with a count of one. The ten largest clones represent 2.6% of the sample. The donors belonged to the validation cohort of about 130 subjects, which was separate from the approximately 700-subject first cohort. On the study overall, not on this receptor specifically: A later analysis found that TCRs clustered in the first cohort also tended to co-occur in the 120 or so validation repertoires, with 90% to 95% of cluster scores above 0. Cytomegalovirus status was reported to be diagnosed by the classifier with high specificity and sensitivity in both the original and validation cohorts. Three of the identified cytomegalovirus-associated TCR beta chains were confirmed in vitro to be specific for cytomegalovirus antigens. A later analysis had no HLA typing for the validation cohort, so co-occurrence there was scored across all 120 repertoires. Across donors, most TCR sequences were observed very rarely, whereas some public TCRs were present in many individuals. A total of 150 or so TCR beta chains were listed by the study as associated with cytomegalovirus. The authors suggested that the approach could potentially be extended to other disease states and immunological phenotypes.

A word on this clone: Its antigen remains undetermined. Base qualities are not at hand, and no much larger clone is one base apart.

Material: PBMCs. This receptor was obtained from a man between 18 and 29 years old in good health and CMV-seronegative.

The sequence in DNA is TGTGCCAGCAGCTTGGATGTGGGGAGGGGGTACGAGCAGTACTTC. Its coded protein is CASSLDVGRGYEQYF. Recombination linked TRBV5-5 to TRBJ2-7; TRBD2 is a possible D gene, resting on 7 matching bases. From the cysteine through the phenylalanine, the CDR3 covers 15 amino acids. Of the read, only the CDR3 DNA is kept; its 45 bases are in frame from base 1. The CDR1 and CDR2 encoded by the germline V gene (reference sequence) are SGHKS and YYEKEE. Trimming removed 0 bases from V and 4 bases from J, leaving 14 bases between the germline ends. When the CDR3 is completed using the reference TRBV5-5 and TRBJ2-7 genes on either side, the full variable domain is DAGVTQSPTHLIKTRGQQVTLRCSPISGHKSVSWYQQVLGQGPQFIFQYYEKEERGRGNFPDRFSARQFPNYSSELNVNALLLGDSALYLCASSLDVGRGYEQYFGPGTRLTVT.